One sample yielded the 7 T cell receptor beta chains listed below, sequenced in a study of blood T cell repertoires in COVID-19. TCRdb's copy holds only in-frame clones and misses some; the assay was immunoSEQ multiplex PCR. The profile shows about 49,000 clones, 81% of them singletons. The sequenced sample was peripheral blood. These receptors all stem from a woman at least 80 years old with COVID-19, enrolled during active disease.

V is TRBV29-1 and J is TRBJ2-7, with D possibly matching TRBD2 (5 bases). V was cut by 4 bases and J by 0 bases, with 16 bases left in between. The germline V gene has CDR1 SQVTM and CDR2 ANQGSEA. This CDR3 spans 15 amino acids. CDR3 region: CSVGGEGSSSYEQYF. CDR3 DNA: TGCAGCGTTGGCGGCGAGGGTTCGAGCTCCTACGAGCAGTACTTC.

In its sample, this clone was seen a few times. The V call is TRBV28, the J call TRBJ1-5; tentatively, D is TRBD1 (5 bases). Trimming stripped 4 bases from V and 0 bases from J, with 10 bases between. Germline V gene sequence: CDR1 MDHEN, CDR2 SYDVKM. The CDR3 runs to 15 residues. CDR3 in amino acids: CASSSTEYSNQPQHF. The CDR3, as DNA: TGTGCCAGCAGTTCGACAGAGTATAGCAATCAGCCCCAGCATTTT.

The rearrangement joins TRBV7-9 to TRBJ2-5; maybe TRBD1 (5 bases). The germline gives CDR1 SEHNR, CDR2 FQNEAQ (reference sequence). With 2 bases removed from V and 0 bases from J, the gap between germline ends came to 7 bases. There are 14 residues in the CDR3. This CDR3 reads CASSLTGYQETQYF. The DNA of the CDR3 is TGTGCCAGCAGCTTAACAGGTTACCAAGAGACCCAGTACTTC.

The genes are TRBV11-2 and TRBJ2-7; TRBD2 matches 13 bases. J lost 4 bases, V lost 5 bases, and 11 bases had no gene match. Per germline, CDR1 SGHAT and CDR2 FQNNGV. There are 17 residues in the CDR3. The CDR3 sequence: CASSRAGTSGTIYEQYF. The CDR3 DNA is TGTGCCAGCAGCAGAGCCGGGACTAGCGGGACCATTTACGAGCAGTACTTC.

This rearrangement joins TRBV5-1 to TRBJ1-3, with 9 nucleotides matching TRBD1. Germline V CDR1 and CDR2: SGHRS, YFSETQ. V trimming: 4 bases; J trimming: 0 bases; junction bases outside the gene matches: 5. The CDR3 spans 16 residues. As DNA, the CDR3 is TGCGCCAGCAGCCGGACAGGGGTGAACTCTGGAAACACCATATATTTT. It is translated as CASSRTGVNSGNTIYF.

The gene calls are TRBV4-1 and TRBJ2-1; 8 nucleotides align to TRBD2. The germline V gene has CDR1 MGHRA and CDR2 YSYEKL. The CDR3 loop spans 14 amino acids. With 2 bases clipped from V and 10 bases from J, the junction kept 7 bases outside the gene matches. The CDR3 reads CASSQNPGLGEQFF. The DNA of the CDR3 is TGCGCCAGCAGCCAAAATCCGGGACTAGGAGAGCAGTTCTTC.

With regard to this clone: The identical CDR3 is also encoded by other nucleotide sequences in the sample. V usage is TRBV27 and J usage is TRBJ2-7, with 9 bases matching TRBD1. Germline V gene sequence: CDR1 MNHEY, CDR2 SMNVEV (reference sequence). The CDR3 has 14 amino acids. V was clipped by 5 bases and J by 4 bases; unmatched bases: 6. The CDR3 DNA reads as TGTGCCAGCAGTCCCGGGACAGGGTATTACGAGCAGTACTTC. This sequence encodes CASSPGTGYYEQYF.